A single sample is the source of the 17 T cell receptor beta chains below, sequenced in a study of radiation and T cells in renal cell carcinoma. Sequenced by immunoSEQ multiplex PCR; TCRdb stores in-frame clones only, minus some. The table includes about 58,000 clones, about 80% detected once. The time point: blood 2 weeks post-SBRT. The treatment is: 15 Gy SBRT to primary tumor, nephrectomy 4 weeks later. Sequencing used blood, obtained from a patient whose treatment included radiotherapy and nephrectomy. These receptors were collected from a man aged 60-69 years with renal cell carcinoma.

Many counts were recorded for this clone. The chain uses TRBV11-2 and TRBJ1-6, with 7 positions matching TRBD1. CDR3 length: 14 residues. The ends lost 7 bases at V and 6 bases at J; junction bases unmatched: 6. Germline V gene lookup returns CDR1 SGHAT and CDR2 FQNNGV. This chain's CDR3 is CASTPGQFNSPLHF. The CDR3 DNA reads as TGTGCCAGCACCCCGGGACAGTTTAATTCACCCCTCCACTTT.

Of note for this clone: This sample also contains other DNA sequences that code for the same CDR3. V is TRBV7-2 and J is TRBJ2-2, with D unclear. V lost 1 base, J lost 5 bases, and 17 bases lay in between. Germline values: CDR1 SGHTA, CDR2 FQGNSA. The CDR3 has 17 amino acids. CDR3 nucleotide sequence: TGTGCCAGCAGCTTAGATTGGGCGGCGGCAAATACCGGGGAGCTGTTTTTT. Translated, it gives CASSLDWAAANTGELFF.

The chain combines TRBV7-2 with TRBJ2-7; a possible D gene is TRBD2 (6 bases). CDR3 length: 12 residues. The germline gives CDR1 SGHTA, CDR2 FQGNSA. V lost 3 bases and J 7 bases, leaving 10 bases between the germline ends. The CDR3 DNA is TGTGCCAGCAGCTTTGGACGGGGGGAGCAGTACTTC. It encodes CASSFGRGEQYF.

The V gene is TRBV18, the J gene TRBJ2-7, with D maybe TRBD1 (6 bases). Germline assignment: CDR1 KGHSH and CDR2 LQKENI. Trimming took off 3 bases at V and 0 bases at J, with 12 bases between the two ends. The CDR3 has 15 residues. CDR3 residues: CASSPRTDGSYEQYF. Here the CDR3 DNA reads TGTGCCAGCTCACCTAGGACAGATGGCTCCTACGAGCAGTACTTC. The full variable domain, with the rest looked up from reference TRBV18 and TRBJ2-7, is NAGVMQNPRHLVRRRGQEARLRCSPMKGHSHVYWYRQLPEEGLKFMVYLQKENIIDESGMPKERFSAEFPKEGPSILRIQQVVRGDSAAYFCASSPRTDGSYEQYFGPGTRLTVT.

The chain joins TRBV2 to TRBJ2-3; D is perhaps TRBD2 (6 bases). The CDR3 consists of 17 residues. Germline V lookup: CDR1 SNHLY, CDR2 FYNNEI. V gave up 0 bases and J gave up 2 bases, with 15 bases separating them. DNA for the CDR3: TGTGCCAGCAGTGAAGCTCTACTAGCAGAGGCCACAGATACGCAGTATTTT. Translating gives CASSEALLAEATDTQYF.

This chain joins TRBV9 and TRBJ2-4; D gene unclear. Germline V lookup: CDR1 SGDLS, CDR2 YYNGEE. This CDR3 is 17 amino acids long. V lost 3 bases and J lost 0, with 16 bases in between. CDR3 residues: CASSGGSALVAKNIQYF. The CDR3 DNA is TGTGCCAGCAGCGGAGGCAGTGCCCTAGTAGCCAAAAACATTCAGTACTTC.

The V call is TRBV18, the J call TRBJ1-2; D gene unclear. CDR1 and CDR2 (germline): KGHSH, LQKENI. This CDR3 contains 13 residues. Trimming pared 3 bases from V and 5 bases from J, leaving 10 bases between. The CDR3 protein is CASSPQSQYGYTF. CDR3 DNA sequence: TGTGCCAGCTCACCTCAGAGTCAGTATGGCTACACCTTC.

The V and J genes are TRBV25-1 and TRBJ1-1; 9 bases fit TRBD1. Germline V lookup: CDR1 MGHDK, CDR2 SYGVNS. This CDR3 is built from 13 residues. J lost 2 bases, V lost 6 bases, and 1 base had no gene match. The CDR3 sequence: CASRQGANTEAFF. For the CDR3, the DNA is TGTGCCAGCAGACAGGGGGCTAACACTGAAGCTTTCTTT.

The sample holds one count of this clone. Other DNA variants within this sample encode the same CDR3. CDR3 residues: CASSYGQNQPQHF. CDR3 nucleotides: TGTGCCAGCAGTTACGGGCAGAACCAGCCCCAGCATTTT. The J gene is TRBJ1-5, the V gene TRBV6-6; D not resolved. The germline gives CDR1 MNHNY, CDR2 SVGAGI (reference sequence). This CDR3 is 13 amino acids long. V lost 2 bases, J lost 7 bases, and 9 bases lay in between.

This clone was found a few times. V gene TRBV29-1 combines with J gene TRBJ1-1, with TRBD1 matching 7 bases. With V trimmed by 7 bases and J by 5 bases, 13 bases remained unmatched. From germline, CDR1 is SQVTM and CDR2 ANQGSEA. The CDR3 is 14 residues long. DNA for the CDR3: TGCAGCGACTTGACAGGGTTATTTCGGACTGAAGCTTTCTTT. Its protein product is CSDLTGLFRTEAFF.

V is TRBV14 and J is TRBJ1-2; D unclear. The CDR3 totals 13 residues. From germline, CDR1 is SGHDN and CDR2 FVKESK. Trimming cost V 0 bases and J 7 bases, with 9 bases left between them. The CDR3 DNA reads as TGTGCCAGCAGCCAAGACGTGCGGGGTGGCTACACCTTC. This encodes CASSQDVRGGYTF.

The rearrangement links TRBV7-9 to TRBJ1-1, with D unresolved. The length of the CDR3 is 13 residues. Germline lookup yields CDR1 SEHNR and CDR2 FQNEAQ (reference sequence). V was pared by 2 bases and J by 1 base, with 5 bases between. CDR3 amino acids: CASSLLQNTEAFF. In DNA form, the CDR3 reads TGTGCCAGCAGCTTATTACAGAACACTGAAGCTTTCTTT.

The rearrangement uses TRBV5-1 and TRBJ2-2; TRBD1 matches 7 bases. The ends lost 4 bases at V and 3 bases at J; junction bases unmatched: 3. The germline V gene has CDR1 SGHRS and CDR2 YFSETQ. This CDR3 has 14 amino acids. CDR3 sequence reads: CASSPTGDTGELFF. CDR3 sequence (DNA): TGCGCCAGCAGCCCCACAGGGGACACCGGGGAGCTGTTTTTT.

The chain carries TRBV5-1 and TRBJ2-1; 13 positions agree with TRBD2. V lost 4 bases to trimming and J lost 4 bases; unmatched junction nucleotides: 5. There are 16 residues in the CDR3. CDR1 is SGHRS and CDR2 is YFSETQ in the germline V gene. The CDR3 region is CASSALTSGGYNEQFF. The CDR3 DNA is TGCGCCAGCAGCGCCTTGACTAGCGGGGGGTACAATGAGCAGTTCTTC.

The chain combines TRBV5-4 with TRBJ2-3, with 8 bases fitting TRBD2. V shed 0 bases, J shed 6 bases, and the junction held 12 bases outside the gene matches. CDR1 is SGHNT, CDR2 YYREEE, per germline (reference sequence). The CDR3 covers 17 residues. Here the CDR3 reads CASSLGSRGGVGDTQYF. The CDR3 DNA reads TGTGCCAGCAGCTTGGGATCCCGGGGGGGTGTAGGGGATACGCAGTATTTT. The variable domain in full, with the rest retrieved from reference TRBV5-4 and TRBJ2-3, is ETGVTQSPTHLIKTRGQQVTLRCSSQSGHNTVSWYQQALGQGPQFIFQYYREEENGRGNFPPRFSGLQFPNYSSELNVNALELDDSALYLCASSLGSRGGVGDTQYFGPGTRLTVL.

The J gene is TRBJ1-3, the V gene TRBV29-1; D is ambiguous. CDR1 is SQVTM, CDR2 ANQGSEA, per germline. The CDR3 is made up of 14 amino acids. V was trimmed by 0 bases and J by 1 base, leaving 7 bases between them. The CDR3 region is CSVEDGSSGNTIYF. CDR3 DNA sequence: TGCAGCGTTGAAGACGGTAGTTCTGGAAACACCATATATTTT. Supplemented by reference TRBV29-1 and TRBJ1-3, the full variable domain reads SAVISQKPSRDICQRGTSLTIQCQVDSQVTMMFWYRQQPGQSLTLIATANQGSEATYESGFVIDKFPISRPNLTFSTLTVSNMSPEDSSIYLCSVEDGSSGNTIYFGEGSWLTVV.

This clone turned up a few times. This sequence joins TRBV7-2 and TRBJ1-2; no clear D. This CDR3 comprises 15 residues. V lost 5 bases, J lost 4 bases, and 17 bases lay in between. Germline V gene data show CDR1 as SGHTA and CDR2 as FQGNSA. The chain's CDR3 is CASSPTPEAFYGYTF. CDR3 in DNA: TGTGCCAGCAGCCCAACCCCGGAGGCCTTCTATGGCTACACCTTC.